These T cell receptor beta chains were read from a single sample in a study of blood T cells in healthy people across ages. One entry per CDR3 protein results from TCRdb running MiXCR on the 5' RACE reads. Of 700,000 to 950,000 distinct CDR3 sequences detected, nearly 60% appear once; the ten largest clones hold 20% to 25%. Sequencing input: blood. All receptors come from a man aged 25-45 years in good health. CDR3s include the opening cysteine and the closing phenylalanine or tryptophan. Each record gives: clone size, J gene, V gene, D gene, CDR3 protein, CDR3 DNA. A D gene is named only where the DNA matches it firmly. Clone size is stated in some rows and not others, as once, few, many or a class when expanded.

clone size: NA; J gene: TRBJ2-7; V gene: TRBV6-1; D gene: NA; CDR3 protein: CASRWGQGGVQYF; CDR3 DNA: TGTGCCAGCAGATGGGGCCAGGGCGGCGTGCAGTACTTC
clone size: NA; J gene: TRBJ2-5; V gene: TRBV28; D gene: NA; CDR3 protein: CASSLLGDEQETQYF; CDR3 DNA: TGTGCCAGCAGTTTATTAGGGGACGAGCAAGAGACCCAGTACTTC
clone size: few; J gene: TRBJ1-1; V gene: TRBV6-6; D gene: TRBD1; CDR3 protein: CASSDPGQGSTEAFF; CDR3 DNA: TGTGCCAGCAGTGACCCGGGACAGGGGAGTACTGAAGCTTTCTTT
clone size: NA; J gene: TRBJ2-6; V gene: TRBV5-1; D gene: NA; CDR3 protein: CASSFAGESSGANVLTF; CDR3 DNA: TGCGCCAGCAGCTTCGCAGGGGAAAGCTCTGGGGCCAACGTCCTGACTTTC
clone size: NA; J gene: TRBJ2-3; V gene: TRBV7-2; D gene: NA; CDR3 protein: CASSLGGGLSTDTQYF; CDR3 DNA: TGTGCCAGCAGCTTAGGGGGGGGGCTTAGCACAGATACGCAGTATTTT
clone size: NA; J gene: TRBJ2-7; V gene: TRBV28; D gene: NA; CDR3 protein: CASRPSAVYEQYF; CDR3 DNA: TGTGCCAGCAGACCCTCGGCGGTCTACGAGCAGTACTTC
clone size: NA; J gene: TRBJ1-6; V gene: TRBV28; D gene: TRBD1; CDR3 protein: CASSSTGTGWSPLHF; CDR3 DNA: TGTGCCAGCAGTTCGACCGGGACAGGGTGGTCACCCCTCCACTTT
clone size: NA; J gene: TRBJ2-1; V gene: TRBV4-2; D gene: NA; CDR3 protein: CASSQEYNEQFF; CDR3 DNA: TGTGCCAGCAGCCAGGAATACAATGAGCAGTTCTTC
clone size: NA; J gene: TRBJ1-2; V gene: TRBV7-2; D gene: NA; CDR3 protein: CASAAGMDYGYTF; CDR3 DNA: TGTGCCAGCGCGGCAGGGATGGACTATGGCTACACCTTC
clone size: many; J gene: TRBJ1-6; V gene: TRBV20-1; D gene: NA; CDR3 protein: CSATGSDNSPLHF; CDR3 DNA: TGCAGTGCCACCGGGAGTGATAATTCACCCCTCCACTTT
clone size: NA; J gene: TRBJ2-1; V gene: TRBV4-3; D gene: TRBD2; CDR3 protein: CASSRNSIAGGSEQFF; CDR3 DNA: TGCGCCAGCAGCCGGAATTCTATCGCCGGGGGGAGTGAGCAGTTCTTC
clone size: NA; J gene: TRBJ2-5; V gene: TRBV20-1; D gene: NA; CDR3 protein: CSARELDILGDEQYF; CDR3 DNA: TGCAGTGCTAGAGAACTAGATATCCTTGGGGATGAGCAGTACTTC
clone size: NA; J gene: TRBJ1-1; V gene: TRBV20-1; D gene: NA; CDR3 protein: CSVTPRGTEAFF; CDR3 DNA: TGCAGTGTTACCCCCAGGGGAACTGAAGCTTTCTTT
clone size: once; J gene: TRBJ2-1; V gene: TRBV6-2/TRBV6-3; D gene: NA; CDR3 protein: CASRNEDSYNEQFF; CDR3 DNA: TGTGCCAGCAGAAACGAGGACAGCTACAATGAGCAGTTCTTC
clone size: NA; J gene: TRBJ2-3; V gene: TRBV9; D gene: TRBD2; CDR3 protein: CASSARLAADTQYF; CDR3 DNA: TGTGCCAGCAGCGCTCGACTAGCGGCAGATACGCAGTATTTT
clone size: many; J gene: TRBJ2-5; V gene: TRBV20-1; D gene: NA; CDR3 protein: CSARRGGQETQYF; CDR3 DNA: TGCAGTGCCCGGAGAGGAGGCCAAGAGACCCAGTACTTC
clone size: NA; J gene: TRBJ2-1; V gene: TRBV18; D gene: TRBD2; CDR3 protein: CASSETSAGSYNEQFF; CDR3 DNA: TGTGCCAGCTCAGAGACTAGCGCGGGCTCCTACAATGAGCAGTTCTTC
clone size: few; J gene: TRBJ2-5; V gene: TRBV20-1; D gene: TRBD2; CDR3 protein: CSAPPLRGSQETQYF; CDR3 DNA: TGCAGTGCTCCGCCCCTTCGCGGGAGTCAAGAGACCCAGTACTTC
clone size: NA; J gene: TRBJ2-5; V gene: TRBV7-2; D gene: NA; CDR3 protein: CASSPPTGARETQYF; CDR3 DNA: TGTGCCAGCAGCCCTCCCACGGGGGCCAGGGAGACCCAGTACTTC
clone size: NA; J gene: TRBJ2-2; V gene: TRBV4-3; D gene: NA; CDR3 protein: CASSHAVGWGTGELFF; CDR3 DNA: TGCGCCAGCAGCCATGCCGTAGGGTGGGGGACCGGGGAGCTGTTTTTT
clone size: NA; J gene: TRBJ1-2; V gene: TRBV6-5; D gene: TRBD1; CDR3 protein: CASRTGASNYGYTF; CDR3 DNA: TGTGCCAGCCGCACAGGGGCCTCTAACTATGGCTACACCTTC
clone size: few; J gene: TRBJ2-1; V gene: TRBV12-3/TRBV12-4; D gene: NA; CDR3 protein: CASSFYQGSDNEQFF; CDR3 DNA: TGTGCCAGCAGTTTTTACCAGGGTTCCGACAATGAGCAGTTCTTC
clone size: NA; J gene: TRBJ2-3; V gene: TRBV9; D gene: NA; CDR3 protein: CASSVEVPDTQYF; CDR3 DNA: TGTGCCAGCAGCGTAGAAGTTCCAGATACGCAGTATTTT
clone size: few; J gene: TRBJ2-7; V gene: TRBV10-3; D gene: TRBD1; CDR3 protein: CAIKPGQGLYEQYF; CDR3 DNA: TGTGCCATCAAACCAGGACAGGGCCTCTACGAGCAGTACTTC
clone size: few; J gene: TRBJ2-7; V gene: TRBV2; D gene: NA; CDR3 protein: CASSERLAAGNEQYF; CDR3 DNA: TGTGCCAGCAGTGAAAGATTAGCGGCTGGGAACGAGCAGTACTTC
clone size: NA; J gene: TRBJ1-2; V gene: TRBV6-1; D gene: NA; CDR3 protein: CASSVALGTDGSNYGYTF; CDR3 DNA: TGTGCCAGCAGTGTCGCTTTGGGGACTGACGGGTCTAACTATGGCTACACCTTC
clone size: few; J gene: TRBJ2-2; V gene: TRBV29-1; D gene: NA; CDR3 protein: CSAVNTGELFF; CDR3 DNA: TGCAGCGCCGTGAACACCGGGGAGCTGTTTTTT
clone size: once; J gene: TRBJ2-1; V gene: TRBV5-1; D gene: TRBD2; CDR3 protein: CASSLGLAGGLIEQFF; CDR3 DNA: TGCGCCAGCAGCCTCGGACTAGCGGGAGGCCTAATTGAGCAGTTCTTC
clone size: many; J gene: TRBJ2-5; V gene: TRBV12-3/TRBV12-4; D gene: TRBD1; CDR3 protein: CASSFVRTGGGETQYF; CDR3 DNA: TGTGCCAGCAGTTTCGTGAGGACAGGGGGCGGCGAGACCCAGTACTTC
clone size: NA; J gene: TRBJ1-2; V gene: TRBV6-5; D gene: TRBD1; CDR3 protein: CASRPWDRDHGYTF; CDR3 DNA: TGTGCCAGCAGACCTTGGGACAGGGATCATGGCTACACCTTC
clone size: NA; J gene: TRBJ2-3; V gene: TRBV4-3; D gene: TRBD2; CDR3 protein: CASSMRTSGSWDTQYF; CDR3 DNA: TGCGCCAGCAGCATGCGGACTAGCGGGAGTTGGGATACGCAGTATTTT
clone size: NA; J gene: TRBJ2-1; V gene: TRBV5-1; D gene: TRBD2; CDR3 protein: CASSSRVGGSPYNEQFF; CDR3 DNA: TGCGCCAGCAGCTCGAGGGTCGGCGGGAGCCCCTACAATGAGCAGTTCTTC
clone size: NA; J gene: TRBJ2-6; V gene: TRBV5-1; D gene: NA; CDR3 protein: CASSQEPGANVLAF; CDR3 DNA: TGCGCCAGCAGCCAGGAACCTGGGGCCAACGTCCTGGCTTTC
clone size: NA; J gene: TRBJ2-1; V gene: TRBV29-1; D gene: NA; CDR3 protein: CSVEDPLRAGDYNEQFF; CDR3 DNA: TGCAGCGTTGAAGACCCGCTGAGGGCTGGAGACTACAATGAGCAGTTCTTC
clone size: NA; J gene: TRBJ2-1; V gene: TRBV5-4; D gene: NA; CDR3 protein: CASSLEGGGDEQFF; CDR3 DNA: TGTGCCAGCAGCTTGGAGGGGGGGGGCGATGAGCAGTTCTTC
clone size: NA; J gene: TRBJ1-2; V gene: TRBV7-2; D gene: NA; CDR3 protein: CASSIREGLSGYTF; CDR3 DNA: TGTGCCAGCAGCATCAGAGAGGGGCTCAGTGGCTACACCTTC
clone size: many; J gene: TRBJ2-7; V gene: TRBV29-1; D gene: TRBD2; CDR3 protein: CSITAGGGYEQYF; CDR3 DNA: TGCAGCATTACCGCGGGAGGAGGATACGAGCAGTACTTC
clone size: NA; J gene: TRBJ1-2; V gene: TRBV12-3/TRBV12-4; D gene: NA; CDR3 protein: CASSLAGSSGYTF; CDR3 DNA: TGTGCCAGCAGTTTGGCAGGGAGCAGTGGCTACACCTTC
clone size: few; J gene: TRBJ2-1; V gene: TRBV7-9; D gene: TRBD2; CDR3 protein: CASRGGGGIWRKFF; CDR3 DNA: TGTGCCAGCAGAGGTGGGGGAGGGATCTGGCGAAAGTTCTTC
clone size: few; J gene: TRBJ2-7; V gene: TRBV4-1; D gene: NA; CDR3 protein: CASSQYLSYEQYF; CDR3 DNA: TGCGCCAGCAGCCAATACCTCTCCTACGAGCAGTACTTC
clone size: NA; J gene: TRBJ2-5; V gene: TRBV7-4; D gene: TRBD1; CDR3 protein: CASSLSGGRRGETQYF; CDR3 DNA: TGTGCCAGCAGCCTCTCAGGGGGCAGGCGGGGTGAGACCCAGTACTTC
clone size: NA; J gene: TRBJ2-1; V gene: TRBV7-2; D gene: TRBD1; CDR3 protein: CASSITTGGNEQFF; CDR3 DNA: TGTGCCAGCAGCATCACAACAGGGGGCAATGAGCAGTTCTTC
clone size: few; J gene: TRBJ2-6; V gene: TRBV6-2/TRBV6-3; D gene: NA; CDR3 protein: CASTSRGTVAGANVLTF; CDR3 DNA: TGTGCCAGCACCTCCCGAGGCACAGTTGCTGGGGCCAACGTCCTGACTTTC
clone size: NA; J gene: TRBJ2-1; V gene: TRBV12-3/TRBV12-4; D gene: NA; CDR3 protein: CASSSTDYNEQFF; CDR3 DNA: TGTGCCAGCAGTTCGACAGACTACAATGAGCAGTTCTTC
clone size: NA; J gene: TRBJ2-5; V gene: TRBV12-3/TRBV12-4; D gene: TRBD1; CDR3 protein: CASSPGQGQTQYF; CDR3 DNA: TGTGCCAGCAGTCCGGGACAGGGGCAGACCCAGTACTTC
clone size: few; J gene: TRBJ2-5; V gene: TRBV20-1; D gene: TRBD2; CDR3 protein: CSAEGGGARETQYF; CDR3 DNA: TGCAGTGCTGAGGGCGGGGGGGCCAGAGAGACCCAGTACTTC
clone size: NA; J gene: TRBJ1-1; V gene: TRBV12-3/TRBV12-4; D gene: NA; CDR3 protein: CASRLPSGNTEAFF; CDR3 DNA: TGTGCCAGCAGGTTACCCTCGGGGAACACTGAAGCTTTCTTT
clone size: few; J gene: TRBJ2-5; V gene: TRBV28; D gene: NA; CDR3 protein: CATSSGRVETQYF; CDR3 DNA: TGTGCCACCTCTTCGGGACGGGTAGAGACCCAGTACTTC
clone size: NA; J gene: TRBJ1-2; V gene: TRBV6-2/TRBV6-3; D gene: NA; CDR3 protein: CASSYSPTTDRDGYTF; CDR3 DNA: TGTGCCAGCAGTTACTCCCCGACAACGGATCGGGATGGCTACACCTTC
clone size: NA; J gene: TRBJ1-2; V gene: TRBV6-1; D gene: TRBD1; CDR3 protein: CASSEALTGAVYGYTF; CDR3 DNA: TGTGCCAGCAGTGAAGCATTGACAGGGGCCGTCTATGGCTACACCTTC
clone size: few; J gene: TRBJ1-2; V gene: TRBV4-2; D gene: NA; CDR3 protein: CASSPIRDEDGYTF; CDR3 DNA: TGTGCCAGCAGTCCAATCCGGGACGAAGATGGCTACACCTTC
clone size: NA; J gene: TRBJ2-7; V gene: TRBV20-1; D gene: NA; CDR3 protein: CSASTQSYEQYF; CDR3 DNA: TGCAGTGCTAGTACCCAGTCCTACGAGCAGTACTTC
clone size: NA; J gene: TRBJ2-5; V gene: TRBV9; D gene: NA; CDR3 protein: CASSRAEGVTDEQYF; CDR3 DNA: TGTGCCAGCAGCAGGGCAGAGGGGGTTACGGATGAGCAGTACTTC
clone size: many; J gene: TRBJ2-5; V gene: TRBV6-6; D gene: TRBD2; CDR3 protein: CASRDYKETQYF; CDR3 DNA: TGTGCCAGCCGGGACTATAAAGAGACCCAGTACTTC
clone size: NA; J gene: TRBJ2-5; V gene: TRBV2; D gene: NA; CDR3 protein: CASSARGLLETQYF; CDR3 DNA: TGTGCCAGCAGTGCTCGAGGCCTGTTGGAGACCCAGTACTTC